A single sample gave rise to the 26 T cell receptor beta chains below, sequenced in a study of blood T cell repertoires in COVID-19. The assay was immunoSEQ multiplex PCR, and TCRdb's table has in-frame clones only and misses some. The sample contains fewer than 150,000 clones, approximately 84% of which appear only once. The sequencing input was peripheral blood. These TCRs come from a human donor in a cohort sampled during active COVID-19.

The chain combines TRBV19 with TRBJ1-6, with D possibly TRBD1 on 5 matching bases. The germline gives CDR1 LNHDA, CDR2 SQIVND (reference sequence). This CDR3 is 15 amino acids long. Trimming removed 0 bases from V and 8 bases from J, with 11 bases in between. CDR3 nucleotides: TGTGCCAGTAGTATAGATCGCCCAGGGTATTCACCCCTCCACTTT. Amino acids: CASSIDRPGYSPLHF.

V usage is TRBV6-5 and J usage is TRBJ2-7, with D perhaps matching TRBD1 (6 bases). V was cut by 4 bases and J by 4 bases, with 14 bases left in between. The V gene's germline CDR1 is MNHEY and CDR2 SVGAGI. The CDR3 totals 14 residues. CDR3 residues: CASSSHTGLYEQYF. CDR3 DNA sequence: TGTGCCAGCAGTTCCCATACAGGGTTGTACGAGCAGTACTTC.

The chain carries TRBV1 and TRBJ2-2; the listed D gene, TRBD1, was not tested against the DNA. TRBV1 is a documented pseudogene. The CDR3 consists of 16 residues. The CDR3 nucleotides read TGCACCAGCAGCCAGTACGTGCCACAGCTCGGCGGGGAGCTGTTTTTT. Its translation is CTSSQYVPQLGGELFF.

The V call is TRBV2, the J call TRBJ2-1, with TRBD2 as a possible D gene (7 bases). V was shortened by 3 bases and J by 4 bases, with 16 bases between the two germline ends. There are 16 residues in the CDR3. In germline, CDR1 is SNHLY, CDR2 FYNNEI. The CDR3, as DNA: TGTGCCAGCAGTGAGGGAACGGGGGGCGGGTACAATGAGCAGTTCTTC. Translation: CASSEGTGGGYNEQFF.

This chain links TRBV5-6 with TRBJ1-5, with TRBD1 identical over 7 bases. V lost 7 bases and J lost 2; bases outside the gene matches: 9. The CDR3 sequence is 15 residues long. CDR1 and CDR2 from the germline V gene are SGHDT and YYEEEE. The CDR3 DNA is TGTGCCAGCGGCAAGACAGGGACGGGCAATCAGCCCCAGCATTTT. Protein: CASGKTGTGNQPQHF. The complete variable domain, with remaining parts taken from reference TRBV5-6 and TRBJ1-5, reads DAGVTQSPTHLIKTRGQQVTLRCSPKSGHDTVSWYQQALGQGPQFIFQYYEEEERQRGNFPDRFSGHQFPNYSSELNVNALLLGDSALYLCASGKTGTGNQPQHFGDGTRLSIL.

The chain combines TRBV28 with TRBJ1-5, with TRBD1 as a possible D gene (6 bases). Germline V gene sequence: CDR1 MDHEN, CDR2 SYDVKM. The CDR3 is 15 amino acids. Deletions cut 5 bases from V and 5 bases from J, with 16 bases between. For the CDR3, the DNA is TGTGCCAGCAGTCCGGGACATTTAGTAGATCAGCCCCAGCATTTT. Its protein product is CASSPGHLVDQPQHF.

This sequence joins TRBV6-5 and TRBJ2-3, with D tentatively TRBD1 (6 bases). The germline V gene encodes CDR1 MNHEY and CDR2 SVGAGI. CDR3 size: 15 residues. V lost 7 bases to trimming and J lost 2 bases, with 16 bases between them. The DNA for the CDR3 is TGTGCCAGCACCCTTCCAGGGGTTGACACAGATACGCAGTATTTT. Translating gives CASTLPGVDTDTQYF.

The chain recombines TRBV19 with TRBJ2-4; 8 bases map to TRBD1. Germline V gives CDR1 LNHDA, CDR2 SQIVND (reference sequence). V lost 3 bases to trimming and J lost 6 bases; unmatched junction nucleotides: 1. The CDR3 is 13 amino acids. CDR3 protein: CASSMDRANIQYF. CDR3 in DNA: TGTGCCAGTAGTATGGACAGGGCAAACATTCAGTACTTC.

The chain is built from TRBV28 and TRBJ1-5; 7 bases line up with TRBD1. Per germline, CDR1 MDHEN and CDR2 SYDVKM. The CDR3 length is 18 residues. The V gene end was trimmed by 4 bases and the J gene end by 7 bases; junction bases not matched to a gene: 19. CDR3 in DNA: TGTGCCAGCAGTTCCAATCTCCAGACAGGGTTGATTATCCAGCCCCAGCATTTT. It is translated as CASSSNLQTGLIIQPQHF.

The rearrangement uses TRBV6-5 and TRBJ2-2, with D maybe TRBD2 (5 bases). V lost 0 bases and J 5 bases, leaving 7 bases between the germline ends. This CDR3 region has 14 residues. From germline, CDR1 is MNHEY and CDR2 SVGAGI. CDR3 bases: TGTGCCAGCAGTTACTCGTCGGGAACCGGGGAGCTGTTTTTT. Its protein product is CASSYSSGTGELFF.

The chain uses TRBV25-1 and TRBJ2-1, with 7 bases aligning to TRBD2. J lost 4 bases, V lost 4 bases, and 7 bases had no gene match. The CDR3 runs to 15 residues. Germline lookup yields CDR1 MGHDK and CDR2 SYGVNS. DNA for the CDR3: TGTGCCAGCAGTGGACCCGGGACTATGTACAATGAGCAGTTCTTC. It codes for CASSGPGTMYNEQFF. The full variable domain, its missing parts supplied by reference TRBV25-1 and TRBJ2-1, is EADIYQTPRYLVIGTGKKITLECSQTMGHDKMYWYQQDPGMELHLIHYSYGVNSTEKGDLSSESTVSRIRTEHFPLTLESARPSHTSQYLCASSGPGTMYNEQFFGPGTRLTVL.

This clone came up a few times. The V and J genes are TRBV10-3 and TRBJ2-7; TRBD1 matches at 7 bases. The CDR3 contains 16 residues. Per germline, CDR1 ENHRY and CDR2 SYGVKD. V lost 0 bases to trimming and J lost 0 bases; unmatched junction nucleotides: 5. The chain's CDR3 is CAISESKQGSSYEQYF. As DNA, the CDR3 is TGTGCCATCAGTGAGTCGAAACAGGGGTCCTCCTACGAGCAGTACTTC.

V is TRBV28 and J is TRBJ1-2; D is perhaps TRBD1 (6 bases). There are 14 residues in the CDR3. V shed 7 bases and J shed 6 bases, with 18 bases lying between them. Per the germline V gene, CDR1 is MDHEN and CDR2 is SYDVKM. The CDR3 coding sequence is TGTGCCAGCAAATCCGAGGGGCAGGGGAATGGCTACACCTTC. Residues: CASKSEGQGNGYTF.

The chain carries TRBV5-8 and TRBJ2-5; TRBD1 agrees at 8 bases. Germline CDR1 is SGHTS and CDR2 is YDEGEE. V trimming: 4 bases; J trimming: 4 bases; junction bases outside the gene matches: 9. The length of the CDR3 is 15 residues. CDR3 loop: CASSRRTGRAETQYF. In DNA form, the CDR3 reads TGTGCCAGCAGCCGCCGGACAGGGCGGGCAGAGACCCAGTACTTC.

J is TRBJ1-3 and V is TRBV28; 7 positions match TRBD1. Germline CDR1 MDHEN, CDR2 SYDVKM. The J segment lost 3 bases and the V segment lost 8 bases, leaving 7 bases of the junction unmatched. There are 14 residues in the CDR3. Written as DNA, the CDR3 is TGTGCCAGCCACGAAGGGGGCTTTGGAAACACCATATATTTT. It translates to CASHEGGFGNTIYF.

The CDR3 region has the DNA TGCGCCAGCAGTGAGTCGGGGCTAGCGGGGCCCGGGACCCAGTACTTC. Protein sequence: CASSESGLAGPGTQYF. V usage is TRBV10-2 and J usage is TRBJ2-5; TRBD2 matches 9 bases. The CDR3 has 16 amino acids. The trim removed 0 bases at V and 7 bases at J, leaving 9 bases unmatched. CDR1 and CDR2 (germline): WSHSY, SAAADI.

The chain carries TRBV7-9 and TRBJ1-1, with 7 bases fitting TRBD1. Germline V gene sequence: CDR1 SEHNR, CDR2 FQNEAQ (reference sequence). This CDR3 has 15 residues. Trimming removed 5 bases from V and 6 bases from J; junction bases left unmatched: 12. Here the CDR3 reads CASSRSLTGLAEAFF. The CDR3, as DNA: TGTGCCAGCAGCCGCAGTTTGACAGGGTTGGCTGAAGCTTTCTTT.

This clone was picked up one time. This sequence joins TRBV11-2 and TRBJ2-7, with TRBD1 matching 10 bases. Trimming took 6 bases from V and 3 from J; bases not matched to a gene: 8. Germline V gene lookup returns CDR1 SGHAT and CDR2 FQNNGV. The length of the CDR3 is 15 residues. This CDR3 is CASRPGQGGNYEQYF. The CDR3 region has the DNA TGTGCCAGCAGACCAGGACAGGGGGGGAACTACGAGCAGTACTTC.

The chain couples TRBV12-5 to TRBJ2-5; TRBD1 matches 7 bases. J gave up 0 bases and V 0 bases, and 7 bases lay outside the gene matches. Germline V gene sequence: CDR1 LGHNT, CDR2 FRNRAP. CDR3 length equals 17 residues. CDR3 protein: CASGLVLGGAYQETQYF. CDR3 sequence (DNA): TGTGCTAGTGGTTTGGTACTAGGGGGCGCGTACCAAGAGACCCAGTACTTC.

J is TRBJ2-3 and V is TRBV6-5, with D perhaps matching TRBD2 (6 bases). V was pared by 2 bases and J by 1 base, with 10 bases between. The CDR3 has 15 amino acids. Germline lookup yields CDR1 MNHEY and CDR2 SVGAGI. CDR3: CASSYGLLGTDTQYF. The CDR3 DNA follows: TGTGCCAGCAGTTACGGACTACTTGGCACAGATACGCAGTATTTT.

This clone appeared a few times. This chain connects TRBV27 to TRBJ1-5; tentative D call: TRBD1 (6 bases). The CDR3 runs to 19 residues. Germline V CDR1 and CDR2: MNHEY, SMNVEV (reference sequence). V was shortened by 6 bases and J by 0 bases, with 24 bases between the two germline ends. In DNA form, the CDR3 reads TGTGCCAGCAGCGTGGGAACAGGGATATATTTTTATAGCAATCAGCCCCAGCATTTT. It codes for CASSVGTGIYFYSNQPQHF.

The chain recombines TRBV6-1 with TRBJ2-4; D gene uncertain. CDR3 length equals 16 residues. V lost 0 bases and J lost 0, with 9 bases in between. Germline CDR1 is MNHNS and CDR2 is SASEGT. The CDR3 loop reads CASSEASTVAKNIQYF. DNA of the CDR3: TGTGCCAGCAGTGAAGCCTCTACAGTAGCCAAAAACATTCAGTACTTC.

V gene TRBV12-3 or TRBV12-4 combines with J gene TRBJ2-7; D possibly corresponds to TRBD2 (6 bases). The CDR3 loop spans 13 amino acids. The ends were cut back, 3 bases at V and 0 bases at J, with 6 bases in the middle. In DNA, the CDR3 is TGTGCCAGCAGTTTGCGGGGCTCCTACGAGCAGTACTTC. Amino acids: CASSLRGSYEQYF.

This clone was seen only once. This sequence joins TRBV5-1 and TRBJ1-6; TRBD1 matches at 8 bases. There are 16 residues in the CDR3. V shed 4 bases and J 9 bases; nucleotides not matched to a gene: 12. Germline CDR1 is SGHRS and CDR2 is YFSETQ. CDR3 residues: CASSPESQGAVSPLHF. CDR3 coding DNA: TGCGCCAGCAGCCCGGAGTCGCAGGGGGCAGTTTCACCCCTCCACTTT.

The chain employs TRBV7-8 and TRBJ2-7, with 10 bases matching TRBD1. CDR1 SGHVS and CDR2 FQNEAQ come from the germline V gene. This CDR3 contains 14 residues. J lost 2 bases, V lost 5 bases, and 3 bases had no gene match. The CDR3 loop is CASSMDRGAYEQYF. The CDR3 DNA is TGTGCCAGCAGCATGGACAGGGGGGCCTACGAGCAGTACTTC.

The J gene is TRBJ1-2, the V gene TRBV28; maybe TRBD1 (5 bases). Between the trimmed V and J ends, which lost 11 bases and 4 bases, there was a span of 14 bases. Germline assignment: CDR1 MDHEN and CDR2 SYDVKM. This CDR3 is built from 12 residues. The CDR3 spells CACPGGGYGYTF. The CDR3 region has the DNA TGTGCCTGCCCTGGCGGGGGCTATGGCTACACCTTC.